These T cell receptor beta chains were read from a single sample in a study of OX40 agonist ivuxolimab in advanced cancers. TCRdb's copy holds only in-frame clones and misses some; the assay was immunoSEQ multiplex PCR. There are 25,000 to 35,000 clones in the sample; about 88% occur only once, and about two fifths lies in the top ten. This specimen consisted of CD4+ or CD8+ T cells sorted from blood, obtained in a trial of the OX40 agonist ivuxolimab. These receptors came from an adult with an advanced solid tumor such as melanoma, head and neck, liver or kidney cancer. The CDR3 runs from the conserved cysteine through the conserved F or W. Each record gives: J gene, V gene, D gene, clone size, CDR3 DNA, CDR3 protein. D genes are given only for firm matches. Size is stated for part of the rows, as once, few or many counts, or as a class when the clone is expanded.

TRBJ2-7 | TRBV6-1 | NA | once | TGTGCCAGCAGTGTTATCGCAGGGGCGAGCGAGCAGTACTTC | CASSVIAGASEQYF
TRBJ2-7 | TRBV27 | NA | NA | TGTGCCAGCAGTTTATCAGGGGGGGGTGGAGGATCCTACGAGCAGTACTTC | CASSLSGGGGGSYEQYF
TRBJ1-2 | TRBV14 | NA | NA | TGTGCCAGCAGCCAAGAGACCGCTAACTATGGCTACACCTTC | CASSQETANYGYTF
TRBJ1-1 | TRBV5-5 | NA | few | TGTGCCAGCAGCTTGAGGGCGGGATCTGAAGCTTTCTTT | CASSLRAGSEAFF
TRBJ2-1 | TRBV7-9 | TRBD2 | NA | TGTGCCAGCAGGCCCGGGACTAGCGGGTCCTCCTACAATGAGCAGTTCTTC | CASRPGTSGSSYNEQFF
TRBJ2-1 | TRBV6-4 | NA | NA | TGTGCCAGCAGCATCGGGGCGGCAAATGAGCAGTTCTTC | CASSIGAANEQFF
TRBJ2-2 | TRBV27 | NA | NA | TGTGCCAGCACCTTCGGGAACACCGGGGAGCTGTTTTTT | CASTFGNTGELFF
TRBJ2-1 | TRBV19 | TRBD2 | NA | TGTGCCAGTAGTACGGGACTAGCGAATGAGCAGTTCTTC | CASSTGLANEQFF
TRBJ2-2 | TRBV4-1 | TRBD2 | NA | TGCGCCAGCAGCCAAGTTACTAGCGGGGCGAACACCGGGGAGCTGTTTTTT | CASSQVTSGANTGELFF
TRBJ1-1 | TRBV5-1 | NA | NA | TGCGCCAGCAGCTTGGCCAGGAAGGGGAACACTGAAGCTTTCTTT | CASSLARKGNTEAFF
TRBJ1-2 | TRBV27 | NA | NA | TGTGCCAGCAGTTTAAACCCAACAGGGCCTTGGGGCTACACCTTC | CASSLNPTGPWGYTF
TRBJ2-1 | TRBV5-4 | NA | NA | TGTGCCAGCAAACTCGGAGGTGATGAGCAGTTCTTC | CASKLGGDEQFF
TRBJ2-7 | TRBV15 | TRBD2 | NA | TGTGCCACCAGTCCGGGACTAGCGGAGGACGAGCAGTACTTC | CATSPGLAEDEQYF
TRBJ2-7 | TRBV4-3 | NA | NA | TGCGCCAGCAGCCAAGGGCGGACATCCTACGAGCAGTACTTC | CASSQGRTSYEQYF
TRBJ2-5 | TRBV5-5 | NA | NA | TGTGCCAGCAGCCAAGAAGAGTTTGGGTTTGAAGAGACCCAGTACTTC | CASSQEEFGFEETQYF
TRBJ2-1 | TRBV4-3 | NA | once | TGCGCCAGCAGCCAAGACGTCTATGGGTTAGGAGAGGCAGGGAGTACAAATGAGCAGTTCTTC | CASSQDVYGLGEAGSTNEQFF
TRBJ2-1 | TRBV11-1 | NA | NA | TGTGCCAGCAGCTTAATTTCCGGTGCGGCAACTTTCTACAATGAGCAGTTCTTC | CASSLISGAATFYNEQFF
TRBJ1-1 | TRBV4-1 | TRBD1 | NA | TGCGCCAGCAGCCAAGATGGACAGGGCCCTGGGGGGAACACTGAAGCTTTCTTT | CASSQDGQGPGGNTEAFF
TRBJ2-7 | TRBV14 | NA | NA | TGTGCCAGCAGCCAAGATGTCCGGATGTACGAGCAGTACTTC | CASSQDVRMYEQYF
TRBJ2-3 | TRBV10-1 | NA | NA | TGCGCCAGCAGTGATCGTCAGTTGACAGATACGCAGTATTTT | CASSDRQLTDTQYF
TRBJ2-3 | TRBV13 | TRBD2 | NA | TGTGCCAGCAGCTATGAGGAGACGCGGGGGGATACGCAGTATTTT | CASSYEETRGDTQYF
TRBJ1-2 | TRBV29-1 | NA | NA | TGCAGCGTTTCCTACGCAGGACAGCGCTATGGCTACACCTTC | CSVSYAGQRYGYTF
TRBJ2-3 | TRBV5-1 | NA | NA | TGCGCCAGCAGCCGGACAAACACAGATACGCAGTATTTT | CASSRTNTDTQYF
TRBJ1-1 | TRBV2 | NA | NA | TGTGCCAGCAGCCTGAACACTGAAGCTTTCTTT | CASSLNTEAFF
TRBJ2-2 | TRBV7-9 | TRBD2 | NA | TGTGCCAGTAGCGGGAGGGAGTACACCGGGGAGCTGTTTTTT | CASSGREYTGELFF
TRBJ2-2 | TRBV10-3 | TRBD2 | NA | TGTGCCATCAGTGAGTCGACTAGCGATTTTACCGGGGAGCTGTTTTTT | CAISESTSDFTGELFF
TRBJ2-7 | TRBV5-1 | NA | NA | TGCGCCAGCAGCTCGAGGGGCCCGTACGAGCAGTACTTC | CASSSRGPYEQYF
TRBJ2-7 | TRBV29-1 | TRBD2 | NA | TGCAGCGCCTCGACTAGCGGGACCTACGAGCAGTACTTC | CSASTSGTYEQYF
TRBJ2-3 | TRBV5-6 | TRBD2 | NA | TGTGCCAGCAGCCCCCGACTAGCTCATGAGGATACGCAGTATTTT | CASSPRLAHEDTQYF
TRBJ1-1 | TRBV7-9 | TRBD1 | NA | TGTGCCAGCAGCGCGACAGGGGGTGGTGAAGCTTTCTTT | CASSATGGGEAFF
TRBJ1-5 | TRBV27 | NA | NA | TGTGCCAGCAGTTTTGGCAGCCATCAGCCCCAGCATTTT | CASSFGSHQPQHF
TRBJ2-2 | TRBV5-1 | TRBD2 | few | TGCGCCAGCAGCTTGAAGCGGGAGGGCCACGAGAACACCGGGGAGCTGTTTTTT | CASSLKREGHENTGELFF
TRBJ2-3 | TRBV6-5 | NA | NA | TGTGCCAGCAGTTACACCCTACAGAGATTAGATACGCAGTATTTT | CASSYTLQRLDTQYF
TRBJ1-1 | TRBV6-1 | TRBD1 | NA | TGTGCCAGCAGTGAAGCCGGGACAGCCACTGAAGCTTTCTTT | CASSEAGTATEAFF
TRBJ2-1 | TRBV19 | NA | few | TGTGCCAGTAGTATAGGGGAGGCTTACAATGAGCAGTTCTTC | CASSIGEAYNEQFF
TRBJ2-7 | TRBV21-1 | NA | NA | TGTGCCAGCAGCAGGGGACAGGGAAAGGATTACGAGCAGTACTTC | CASSRGQGKDYEQYF
TRBJ2-7 | TRBV28 | NA | NA | TGTGCCAGCAGTGAGCCTGGGACTGCGCCCTACGAGCAGTACTTC | CASSEPGTAPYEQYF
TRBJ1-1 | TRBV5-1 | NA | NA | TGCGCCAGCAGCTTGGGCGGACAGACGACCGGTGAAGCTTTCTTT | CASSLGGQTTGEAFF
TRBJ2-7 | TRBV7-8 | NA | NA | TGTGCCAGCAGCTTAGGGTTGGTCTACGAGCAGTACTTC | CASSLGLVYEQYF
TRBJ2-4 | TRBV6-1 | TRBD2 | once | TGTGCCAGCAGTGAAGGGACTAGCGGGTCAAACATTCAGTACTTC | CASSEGTSGSNIQYF
TRBJ1-3 | TRBV7-6 | NA | once | TGTGCCAGCCTAAATGGAAACACCATATATTTT | CASLNGNTIYF
TRBJ2-1 | TRBV7-9 | NA | NA | TGTGCCAGCAGCCAGGGACTCGAGCAGTTCTTC | CASSQGLEQFF
TRBJ2-3 | TRBV7-2 | NA | NA | TGTGCCAGCAGCTTATTGGGGGTAGATACGCAGTATTTT | CASSLLGVDTQYF
TRBJ2-3 | TRBV4-3 | NA | NA | TGCGCCAGCAGCGAAACCGGGACACAGTATACGCAGTATTTT | CASSETGTQYTQYF
TRBJ2-3 | TRBV28 | NA | NA | TGTGCCAGCAGTTCGGGACAGCTAGCGTTCACAGATACGCAGTATTTT | CASSSGQLAFTDTQYF
TRBJ2-7 | TRBV4-1 | NA | NA | TGCGCCAGCAGCCAAGAAGGGACTGTTATGTACGAGCAGTACTTC | CASSQEGTVMYEQYF
TRBJ1-2 | TRBV6-4 | TRBD1 | NA | TGTGCCAGCAGAGGGACAGGGGCCTCTCGCTACACCTTC | CASRGTGASRYTF
TRBJ2-7 | TRBV5-1 | NA | few | TGCGCCAGCAGCTCACCAGGTGACTCCTACGAGCAGTACTTC | CASSSPGDSYEQYF
TRBJ2-1 | TRBV6-1 | TRBD1 | NA | TGTGCCAGCAGTGAAGCGACAGGGGGCTACAATGAGCAGTTCTTC | CASSEATGGYNEQFF
TRBJ2-1 | TRBV9 | NA | NA | TGTGCCAGCAGCGTAGTTGGAAGAGAGCGGCCGGATGAGCAGTTCTTC | CASSVVGRERPDEQFF
TRBJ2-5 | TRBV10-3 | TRBD2 | NA | TGTGCCACAAGACTAGCGGGAGAAGGAGAGACCCAGTACTTC | CATRLAGEGETQYF
TRBJ1-1 | TRBV7-3 | NA | NA | TGTGCCAGCAGCGACCCGGGAGGAAACACTGAAGCTTTCTTT | CASSDPGGNTEAFF
TRBJ2-1 | TRBV6-5 | TRBD2 | NA | TGTGCCAGCAGCGTAGCGGGAAATGTCTACAATGAGCAGTTCTTC | CASSVAGNVYNEQFF
TRBJ2-1 | TRBV29-1 | TRBD2 | NA | TGCAGCGTTGTTTTGTTCGGGCTAGCGGATTACAATGAGCAGTTCTTC | CSVVLFGLADYNEQFF
TRBJ2-1 | TRBV7-9 | TRBD2 | NA | TGTGCCAGCAGCTTAGCGGGCTCTAGCGGGAGCTCCTACAATGAGCAGTTCTTC | CASSLAGSSGSSYNEQFF
TRBJ2-5 | TRBV11-2 | TRBD2 | NA | TGTGCCAGCAGCTTAGGGGTTGGCGGGAGTGGAGAGACCCAGTACTTC | CASSLGVGGSGETQYF